This T cell receptor beta chain was obtained from a study of shared clonotypes between healthy human individuals. Across the study: Per-donor plates numbered three CD4 naive, three CD4 memory, two CD8 naive and one CD8 memory.

Cells designated naive CD8 were CD45RO-negative and were positively selected for CCR7, with terminally differentiated effector memory CD45RA+ cells excluded. A remark on this clone: Its antigen is undetermined.

Authors' analysis steps: ImmunoSEQ supplied junction-only sequences lacking quality scores, so filtering was different. Assay used: immunoSEQ multiplex PCR; TCRdb lists only in-frame clones, some missing. The V and J calls and clone size are taken from that table; D and trimming were inferred from the DNA. Of hundreds of thousands of clones listed, 95% to 98% are singletons. The study's findings and limits: Larger estimated richness was generally seen in naive subsets than in memory subsets. Researchers sampled blood only, noting tissue repertoires likely differ.

Trimming at V came to 0 bases and at J to 5 bases, leaving 20 bases not matched to a gene. The germline CDR1 and CDR2 sequences are MGHRA and YSYEKL. The CDR3 covers 21 residues. What was sequenced was naive CD8+ T cells sorted from blood. This rearrangement joins TRBV4-1 to TRBJ1-5; 9 nucleotides match TRBD1. This TCR came from a man aged 30-40 years in good health. In nucleotides, the CDR3 is TGCGCCAGCAGCCAAGAAATAACGGGACAGGGAGTTGCCGGTTTGGATCAGCCCCAGCATTTT. Protein sequence: CASSQEITGQGVAGLDQPQHF.